Following are 14 T cell receptor beta chains from one sample sequenced in a study of blood T cells in healthy people across ages (dated by TCRdb to the mid-2010s). Libraries were built with 5' RACE. Data came from an Illumina HiSeq 2500. The second PCR ran for roughly 6 to 11 cycles and used a J-beta primer mix along with a sample-barcoded 5' primer. Starting from the raw public reads, TCRdb applied fastp trimming at Q25, assembled clones with MiXCR and retained in-frame beta chains. For every CDR3 protein sequence, its rows merge into one entry that carries the most common genes and DNA. The sample yields roughly 860,000 distinct CDR3 sequences; less than 80% were counted once. The top ten hold 28% of the sample. Sequencing was done on a sample of blood. The receptors derive from a young man in good health.

This clonotype was picked up a small number of times. V and J are TRBV7-9 and TRBJ2-6; D not resolved. This CDR3 contains 14 residues. Per the germline V gene, CDR1 is SEHNR and CDR2 is FQNEAQ (reference sequence). V lost 5 bases and J lost 4, with 9 bases in between. This CDR3 reads CASSHTEGANVLTF. In DNA, the CDR3 is TGTGCCAGCAGCCACACGGAAGGGGCCAACGTCCTGACTTTC. The entire variable domain, with the rest obtained from reference TRBV7-9 and TRBJ2-6, is as follows: DTGVSQNPRHKITKRGQNVTFRCDPISEHNRLYWYRQTLGQGPEFLTYFQNEAQLEKSRLLSDRFSAERPKGSFSTLEIQRTEQGDSAMYLCASSHTEGANVLTFGAGSRLTVL.

J is TRBJ2-7 and V is TRBV20-1; D is unclear. This CDR3 spans 15 amino acids. V gave up 7 bases and J gave up 6 bases, with 25 bases separating them. The germline gives CDR1 DFQATT, CDR2 SNEGSKA (reference sequence). DNA for the CDR3: TGCAGTGTCACTCGACCCCAGTTGCCGATGGCCGAGCAGTACTTC. It encodes CSVTRPQLPMAEQYF.

The V and J genes are TRBV28 and TRBJ2-4; D unclear. Near its end, the DNA agrees better with TRBJ2-7, so the J call may be wrong. The length of the CDR3 is 10 residues. Germline loops: CDR1 MDHEN, CDR2 SYDVKM. The chain's CDR3 is CASNYCEQYF. The CDR3 region has the DNA TGTGCCAGCAATTACTGCGAGCAGTACTTC.

The rearrangement joins TRBV25-1 to TRBJ2-3; D perhaps matches TRBD1 (6 bases). This CDR3 has 13 residues. The germline CDR1 and CDR2 sequences are MGHDK and SYGVNS. The V gene lost 8 bases and the J gene lost 1 base, with 10 bases spanning the gap. The CDR3: CASGGQRTDTQYF. In DNA form, the CDR3 reads TGTGCCAGCGGGGGACAACGCACAGATACGCAGTATTTT.

This sequence joins TRBV20-1 and TRBJ1-6, with 8 bases that match TRBD1. Trimming at V came to 5 bases and at J to 0 bases, leaving 12 bases not matched to a gene. CDR1 is DFQATT, CDR2 SNEGSKA, per germline (reference sequence). The CDR3 is made up of 18 amino acids. CDR3 protein: CSAEGTGSLSSYNSPLHF. CDR3 in DNA: TGCAGTGCTGAAGGGACAGGCTCTTTAAGCTCCTATAATTCACCCCTCCACTTT.

This chain uses TRBV28 with TRBJ2-1; possible D gene TRBD2, 7 bases. In germline, CDR1 is MDHEN, CDR2 SYDVKM. The CDR3 is 18 amino acids. Trimming took 2 bases from V and 4 from J, leaving 21 bases between them. CDR3 nucleotides: TGTGCCAGCAGTTTAGCCGCGGGGGCCGGACCCTCTTACAATGAGCAGTTCTTC. It specifies CASSLAAGAGPSYNEQFF. The whole variable domain, remainder taken from reference TRBV28 and TRBJ2-1, is DVKVTQSSRYLVKRTGEKVFLECVQDMDHENMFWYRQDPGLGLRLIYFSYDVKMKEKGDIPEGYSVSREKKERFSLILESASTNQTSMYLCASSLAAGAGPSYNEQFFGPGTRLTVL.

J is TRBJ2-3 and V is TRBV2; D may correspond to TRBD1 or TRBD2 (5 bases each). The V end lost 3 bases, the J end lost 4 bases, and 26 bases lay between the germline ends. The CDR3 length is 19 residues. Germline assignment: CDR1 SNHLY and CDR2 FYNNEI. The CDR3 DNA sequence: TGTGCCAGCAGTGATCCCGGGACCGTCAAGGACCACCACCCAGATACGCAGTATTTT. Protein: CASSDPGTVKDHHPDTQYF.

The V and J genes are TRBV7-9 and TRBJ2-1, with D perhaps matching TRBD2 (6 bases). This CDR3 region has 13 residues. From germline, CDR1 is SEHNR and CDR2 FQNEAQ (reference sequence). The V and J ends lost 8 bases and 6 bases respectively, with 14 bases between them. CDR3 protein: CASHTGGGNEQFF. CDR3 in DNA: TGTGCCAGCCATACCGGGGGAGGCAATGAGCAGTTCTTC.

As concerns this clonotype: Germline is not matched at one junction end, which may reflect a read error. The chain joins TRBV2 to TRBJ2-7, with D tentatively TRBD1 (5 bases). The CDR3 length is 14 residues. Looked up from germline, CDR1 is SNHLY and CDR2 is FYNNEI. The CDR3 nucleotides read TGTGCCTGCAGGGTTGACTTGGATGCCTACGAGCAGTACTTC. It specifies CACRVDLDAYEQYF.

The rearrangement joins TRBV4-2 to TRBJ2-7; D is unclear. Germline CDR1 and CDR2: LGHNA and YNFKEQ. Between the trimmed V and J ends, which lost 1 base and 1 base, there was a span of 5 bases. The CDR3 has 13 residues. CDR3 amino acids: CASSQVASYEQYF. CDR3 DNA: TGTGCCAGCAGCCAAGTTGCGTCCTACGAGCAGTACTTC.

The chain joins TRBV4-3 to TRBJ1-4; TRBD1 matches at 10 bases. From germline, CDR1 is LGHNA and CDR2 YSLEER. The CDR3 runs to 18 residues. V trimming: 0 bases; J trimming: 2 bases; junction bases outside the gene matches: 6. CDR3 DNA sequence: TGCGCCAGCAGCCAAGACCGGACAGGGGGATGGACTAATGAAAAACTGTTTTTT. Translated, it gives CASSQDRTGGWTNEKLFF.

The rearrangement links TRBV21-1 to TRBJ1-2; the table's D call, TRBD1, was not checked against the DNA. TRBV21-1 is marked as a pseudogene. CDR3 size: 16 residues. CDR3 sequence (DNA): TGTGCCAGCAGCAAAGTGTTTTGGGACAGGGTAAATGGCTACACCTTC. Protein product: CASSKVFWDRVNGYTF.

J is TRBJ1-5 and V is TRBV6-2 or TRBV6-3; no definite D call. The CDR3 consists of 15 residues. Germline V gives CDR1 MNHEY, CDR2 SVGEGT. The V gene lost 2 bases and the J gene lost 7 bases, with 15 bases spanning the gap. CDR3: CASSYDGLGVQPQHF. Written as DNA, the CDR3 is TGTGCCAGCAGTTACGATGGCTTGGGCGTCCAGCCCCAGCATTTT.

This clonotype was seen more than once but under ten times. The V call is TRBV20-1, the J call TRBJ2-7, with D unresolved. The CDR3 loop spans 14 amino acids. V lost 4 bases and J lost 6, with 19 bases in between. Germline CDR1 and CDR2: DFQATT and SNEGSKA (reference sequence). The CDR3 here is CSAIPWALLGEQYF. CDR3 DNA: TGCAGTGCTATTCCATGGGCCCTCCTCGGCGAGCAGTACTTC.